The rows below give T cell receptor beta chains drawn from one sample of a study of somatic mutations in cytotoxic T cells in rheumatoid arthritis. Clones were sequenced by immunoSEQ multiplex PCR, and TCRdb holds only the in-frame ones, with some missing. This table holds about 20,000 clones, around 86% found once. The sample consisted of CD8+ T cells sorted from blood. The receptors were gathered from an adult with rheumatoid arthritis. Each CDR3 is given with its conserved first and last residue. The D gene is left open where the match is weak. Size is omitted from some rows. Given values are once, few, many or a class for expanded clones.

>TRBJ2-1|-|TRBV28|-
TGTGCCAGCAGTTTACCCCCGGCCCCCGGGTTGTACAATGAGCAGTTCTTC
CASSLPPAPGLYNEQFF
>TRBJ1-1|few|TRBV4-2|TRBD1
TGTGCCAGCAGCCCAACAGGGGGGAGGGATGAAGCTTTCTTT
CASSPTGGRDEAFF
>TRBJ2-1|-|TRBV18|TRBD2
TGTGCCAGCTCGCCGGGACTAGCGGGGGGAGGTGAGCAGTTCTTC
CASSPGLAGGGEQFF
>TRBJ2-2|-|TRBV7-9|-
TGTGCCAGCAGCTGGCAACTGAGAACCGGGGAGCTGTTTTTT
CASSWQLRTGELFF
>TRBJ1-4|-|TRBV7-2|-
TGTGCCAGCACCAACAGGGCCCGGTATAATGAAAAACTGTTTTTT
CASTNRARYNEKLFF
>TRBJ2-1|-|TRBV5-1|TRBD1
TGCGCCAGCAGCTTGCTGGGGACAGGGGTTGCGAATGAGCAGTTCTTC
CASSLLGTGVANEQFF
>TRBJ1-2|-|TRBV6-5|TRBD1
TGTGCCAGCAGTTCACAGGGGGCTTCGGACGGCTACACCTTC
CASSSQGASDGYTF
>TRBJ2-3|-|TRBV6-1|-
TGTGCCAGCAGTGAAGTCGCGACGTCCCCGTACGAGGATACGCAGTATTTT
CASSEVATSPYEDTQYF
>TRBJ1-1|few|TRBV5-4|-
TGTGCCAGCAGCGGTATTCCCGGGGGGGTGAACACTGAAGCTTTCTTT
CASSGIPGGVNTEAFF
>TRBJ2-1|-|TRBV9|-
TGTGCCAGCAGCGTGGGAGGTCCCAATGAGCAGTTCTTC
CASSVGGPNEQFF
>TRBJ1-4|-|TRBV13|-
TGTGCCAGCAGCTTAGGGAAAAAACTGTTTTTT
CASSLGKKLFF
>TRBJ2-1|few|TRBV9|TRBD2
TGTGCCAGCAGCGTTGGGGGGGTTTCGGTCAATGAGCAGTTCTTC
CASSVGGVSVNEQFF
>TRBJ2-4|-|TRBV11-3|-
TGTGCCAGCAGCTTAGGCAGCGAGGATCAGTACTTC
CASSLGSEDQYF
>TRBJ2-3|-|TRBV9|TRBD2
TGTGCCAGCAGCATTAGCGGGGATACGCAGTATTTT
CASSISGDTQYF
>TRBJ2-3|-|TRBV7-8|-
TGTGCCAGCAGCCCAGCGCGTCTTAGCCCAACTGAAGATACGCAGTATTTT
CASSPARLSPTEDTQYF
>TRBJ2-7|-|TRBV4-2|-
TGTGCCAGCAGCCAAGAGTCCGTCCTGGAGCAGTACTTC
CASSQESVLEQYF
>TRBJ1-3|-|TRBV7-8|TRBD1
TGTGCCAGCAGCCGAGGGACAGGCCTAAACTCTGGAAACACCATATATTTT
CASSRGTGLNSGNTIYF
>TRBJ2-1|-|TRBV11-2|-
TGTGCCAGCAGCTACGAGGAGATGGGGAATGAGCAGTTCTTC
CASSYEEMGNEQFF
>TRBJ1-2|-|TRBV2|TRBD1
TGTGCCAGCAGTGAATTTAGGACAGGGGGCGCGTATGGCTACACCTTC
CASSEFRTGGAYGYTF
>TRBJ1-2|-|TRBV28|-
TGTGCCAGCGGCCCAGGGTCTCATGGCTACACCTTC
CASGPGSHGYTF
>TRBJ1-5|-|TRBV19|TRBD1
TGTGCCAGTAGTATTAGTCTGACAGGGAGGTATCAGCCCCAGCATTTT
CASSISLTGRYQPQHF
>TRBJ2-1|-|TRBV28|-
TGTGCCAGCAGTTTCTTCCAGAACTACAATGAGCAGTTCTTC
CASSFFQNYNEQFF
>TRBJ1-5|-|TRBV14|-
TGTGCCAGCAGCCCGGGTGGGGGGCAGCCCCAGCATTTT
CASSPGGGQPQHF
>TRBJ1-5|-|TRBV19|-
TGTGCCAGTAGCGGGGGGGGCGGTCAGCCCCAGCATTTT
CASSGGGGQPQHF
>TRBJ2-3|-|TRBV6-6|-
TGTGCCAGCAGCCAGGGCACAGATACGCAGTATTTT
CASSQGTDTQYF
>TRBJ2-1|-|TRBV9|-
TGTGCCAGCGGTTGGGGGGACGACTACAATGAGCAGTTCTTC
CASGWGDDYNEQFF
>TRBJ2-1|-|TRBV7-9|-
TGTGCCAGCAGCCGACCAATGACGGACAATGAGCAGTTCTTC
CASSRPMTDNEQFF
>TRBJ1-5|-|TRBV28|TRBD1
TGTGCCAGCAGTATAACACCGGGACAGAGCAATCAGCCCCAGCATTTT
CASSITPGQSNQPQHF
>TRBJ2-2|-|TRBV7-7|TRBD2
TGTGCTAGCAGCTTAGCTAGCGGGAACACCGGGGAGCTGTTTTTT
CASSLASGNTGELFF
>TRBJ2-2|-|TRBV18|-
TGTGCCAGCTCCCTACGACCCCCCTTGAACACCGGGGAGCTGTTTTTT
CASSLRPPLNTGELFF
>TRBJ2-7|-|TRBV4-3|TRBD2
TGCGCCAGCAGCCCAACGGAGGCGGGAGAATACGAGCAGTACTTC
CASSPTEAGEYEQYF
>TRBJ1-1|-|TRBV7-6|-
TGTGCCAGCAGCTTAGAGGCGAGCGGCTTCCCTGAAGCTTTCTTT
CASSLEASGFPEAFF
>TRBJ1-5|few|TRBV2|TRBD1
TGTGCCAGCAGTACGGACAGGGGGCTTGAGAACCAGCATTTT
CASSTDRGLENQHF
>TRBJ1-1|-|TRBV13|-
TGTGCCAGCAGCTCTAGGACACCTTGGACTGAAGCTTTCTTT
CASSSRTPWTEAFF
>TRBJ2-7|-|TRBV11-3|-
TGTGCCAGCAGCTTAGAGGGGCCATCCTACGAGCAGTACTTC
CASSLEGPSYEQYF
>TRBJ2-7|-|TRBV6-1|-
TGTGCCAGCAGTGAAAGGAACGAGCAGTACTTC
CASSERNEQYF
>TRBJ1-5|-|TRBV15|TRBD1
TGTGCCACCAGCTCCTTCCCGGGACAGGGCCCCTATAGCAATCAGCCCCAGCATTTT
CATSSFPGQGPYSNQPQHF
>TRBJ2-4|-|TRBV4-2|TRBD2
TGTGCCAGCAGCCCAACAGCGGGATCACCGGACATTCAGTACTTC
CASSPTAGSPDIQYF
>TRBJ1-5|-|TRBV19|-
TGTGCCAGTAGTCCGGTGAACTTCAATCAGCCCCAGCATTTT
CASSPVNFNQPQHF
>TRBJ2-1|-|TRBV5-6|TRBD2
TGTGCCAGCAGCTTGGCTCTAGCGGGGAATGAGCAGTTCTTC
CASSLALAGNEQFF
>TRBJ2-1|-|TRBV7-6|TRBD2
TGTGCCAGCGGCCGACTAGCGGGAGACGGTGAGCAGTTCTTC
CASGRLAGDGEQFF
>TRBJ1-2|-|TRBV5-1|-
TGCGCCAGCAGCTTGGAAGCAGCGGAGGATGGCTACACCTTC
CASSLEAAEDGYTF
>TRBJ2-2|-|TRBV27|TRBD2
TGTGCCAGCAGTTCCCCTTTGAGGGAGGGCAACACCGGGGAGCTGTTTTTT
CASSSPLREGNTGELFF
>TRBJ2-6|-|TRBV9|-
TGTGCCAGCGGCCTGAGCTCTGGGGCCAACGTCCTGACTTTC
CASGLSSGANVLTF
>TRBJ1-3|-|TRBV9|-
TGTGCCAGCAGCACCACAGGGAGCTCTGGAAACACCATATATTTT
CASSTTGSSGNTIYF
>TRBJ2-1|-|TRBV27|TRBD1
TGTGCCAGCAGTTTCCTGGACAGGGCCGACGAGCAGTTCTTC
CASSFLDRADEQFF
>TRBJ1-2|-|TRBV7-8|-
TGTGCCAGCAGCTTTGGCCGGGGCTATGGCTACACCTTC
CASSFGRGYGYTF
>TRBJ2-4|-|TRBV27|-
TGTGCCAGCAGTTTGGGTTTCCCCGGGGCAAACATTCAGTACTTC
CASSLGFPGANIQYF
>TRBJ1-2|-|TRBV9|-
TGTGCCAGCGGGGGAAGGGTGGGGGGCTACACCTTC
CASGGRVGGYTF
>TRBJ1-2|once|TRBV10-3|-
TGTGCCATCAGGACCAGAGAGGGCTACACCTTC
CAIRTREGYTF
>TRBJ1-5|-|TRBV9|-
TGTGCCAGCAGCCCCGCAGCTAGCAATCAGCCCCAGCATTTT
CASSPAASNQPQHF
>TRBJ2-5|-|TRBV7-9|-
TGTGCCAGCAGCCGCAATCAAGAGACCCAGTACTTC
CASSRNQETQYF
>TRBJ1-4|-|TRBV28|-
TGTGCCAGCAGTTCAAGAAGGTCTAATGAAAAACTGTTTTTT
CASSSRRSNEKLFF